The clone carrying this TCR beta chain was observed once. CDR3 length equals 15 residues. Trimming removed 5 bases from V and 3 bases from J, with 15 bases in between. The germline CDR1 and CDR2 sequences are SGHAT and FQNNGV. Starting from 500 ng of total RNA, TCR beta cDNA was produced with a primer in the constant region. Libraries for TCR beta were built through three nested multiplex PCR rounds, which together made up a slightly modified ARM-PCR procedure. A C-beta reverse primer and TRBV1-TRBV30 forward primers served in each of the first two PCR rounds, at about 10 cycles apiece. Each CDR3 protein is one row after TCRdb ran MiXCR on the multiplex PCR reads. The sample yields 85,000 to 100,000 distinct CDR3 sequences, approximately 68% seen once. From about 19-30 mg of unsorted bulk tissue, DNA and RNA were co-extracted together. Treatment of the patients' primary liver carcinoma consisted of surgical resection. Patients were treatment-naive with chronic HBV infection.

The data are from a study of tumor-infiltrating lymphocytes in primary liver carcinoma. Study-level background: Samples produced roughly 3.65 to 8 million productive TCRbeta reads, comparable across tissue types.

The genes are TRBV11-2 and TRBJ2-3, with D uncertain. Material for sequencing was tumor-adjacent normal liver tissue. The origin of this receptor is a man aged 35-49 years with primary liver carcinoma and hepatitis B virus infection. The CDR3 sequence is CASSVVQLSTDTQYF. The CDR3 DNA sequence: TGTGCCAGCAGCGTAGTTCAGCTAAGTACAGATACGCAGTATTTT.